The 20 T cell receptor beta chains below all came from one sample that was sequenced in a study of regulatory dendritic cells for organ transplantation. TCRdb's copy holds only in-frame clones and misses some; the assay was immunoSEQ multiplex PCR. The sample consists of under 40,000 clones, under 95% of them appearing once. The sequenced sample consisted of naive CD8+ T cells from blood. Described subset: CD45RA+ naive T cells. The receptor set was obtained from a human donor in good health.

The chain combines TRBV28 with TRBJ2-5, with 10 bases matching TRBD1. The CDR3 runs to 14 residues. From germline, CDR1 is MDHEN and CDR2 SYDVKM. The J segment lost 4 bases and the V segment lost 8 bases, leaving 7 bases of the junction unmatched. The DNA of the CDR3 is TGTGCCAGCGGGGGGACAGGGGAGATAGAGACCCAGTACTTC. This translates into CASGGTGEIETQYF.

The chain has TRBV27 and TRBJ2-7; either TRBD1 or TRBD2 may supply D (5 bases each). This CDR3 is 14 amino acids long. The germline V and J ends were trimmed by 6 bases and 2 bases, with 14 bases remaining between them. Germline V gives CDR1 MNHEY, CDR2 SMNVEV (reference sequence). DNA of the CDR3: TGTGCCAGCAGCCTCGGGACGGAACCCTACGAGCAGTACTTC. This translates into CASSLGTEPYEQYF.

The chain uses TRBV4-3 and TRBJ2-1, with a weak D call TRBD2 (6 bases). Germline V gene sequence: CDR1 LGHNA, CDR2 YSLEER. This CDR3 contains 13 residues. The V end lost 10 bases, the J end lost 5 bases, and 15 bases lay between the germline ends. For the CDR3, the DNA is TGCGCCACTTCTCAACGCGGGGACAATGAGCAGTTCTTC. This codes for CATSQRGDNEQFF.

The J gene is TRBJ2-3, the V gene TRBV10-3, with 10 bases aligning to TRBD2. V lost 2 bases, J lost 5 bases, and 10 bases stayed unmatched. Germline lookup yields CDR1 ENHRY and CDR2 SYGVKD. The CDR3 covers 17 residues. CDR3 sequence reads: CAISEEEERGGGDTQYF. The CDR3 DNA reads as TGTGCCATCAGTGAGGAGGAGGAGCGGGGGGGCGGAGATACGCAGTATTTT.

V is TRBV6-5 and J is TRBJ1-1; D unresolved. V was shortened by 6 bases and J by 3 bases, with 11 bases between the two germline ends. Germline V gene data show CDR1 as MNHEY and CDR2 as SVGAGI. CDR3 length equals 13 residues. This CDR3 is CASSPSYYTEAFF. The CDR3 DNA reads TGTGCCAGCAGCCCGTCGTATTACACTGAAGCTTTCTTT.

The rearrangement links TRBV9 to TRBJ2-7, with D perhaps being TRBD1 or TRBD2 (5 bases each). The CDR3 length is 14 residues. In germline, CDR1 is SGDLS, CDR2 YYNGEE. Trimming removed 3 bases from V and 1 base from J, with 11 bases in between. The CDR3 sequence is CASSGGSSSYEQYF. The CDR3 DNA reads TGTGCCAGCAGCGGGGGGTCGTCATCCTACGAGCAGTACTTC.

This clone has just a few counts. The rearrangement joins TRBV4-1 to TRBJ2-7; D is perhaps TRBD1 (6 bases). CDR1 MGHRA and CDR2 YSYEKL come from the germline V gene. The CDR3 length is 12 residues. The germline V and J ends were trimmed by 3 bases and 4 bases, with 7 bases remaining between them. CDR3 in amino acids: CASSHTGYEQYF. The CDR3 region has the DNA TGCGCCAGCAGCCACACAGGGTACGAGCAGTACTTC.

The chain is built from TRBV7-2 and TRBJ1-6; D may be TRBD1 (6 bases). This CDR3 contains 18 residues. The ends were cut back, 4 bases at V and 1 base at J, with 17 bases in the middle. The germline CDR1 and CDR2 sequences are SGHTA and FQGNSA. The CDR3 DNA follows: TGTGCCAGCAGCTCCATTCCTACAGGGTATTCCTATAATTCACCCCTCCACTTT. Translating gives CASSSIPTGYSYNSPLHF.

This chain connects TRBV27 to TRBJ2-5, with D tentatively TRBD2 (5 bases). Gene TRBJ2-7 matches the end of the DNA better, so the J call may be wrong. This CDR3 is built from 15 residues. CDR1 MNHEY and CDR2 SMNVEV come from the germline V gene (reference sequence). The CDR3 DNA reads TGTGCCAGCAGTCCAACCCGGACTCTATCCTACGAGCAGTACTTC. Protein product: CASSPTRTLSYEQYF.

V gene TRBV5-6 combines with J gene TRBJ2-1; D tentatively fits TRBD1 or TRBD2 (5 bases each). Deletions cut 1 base from V and 4 bases from J, with 12 bases between. Germline CDR1 and CDR2: SGHDT and YYEEEE. The CDR3 contains 15 residues. CDR3 coding DNA: TGTGCCAGCAGCTTGCGAAGGGGCGGGTACAATGAGCAGTTCTTC. Translated: CASSLRRGGYNEQFF.

This clone has a single count. V gene TRBV15 combines with J gene TRBJ2-7; 7 bases agree with TRBD1. Germline values: CDR1 LNHNV, CDR2 YYDKDF (reference sequence). Germline trimming cut 1 base from V and 7 bases from J; bases unmatched to any gene: 7. This CDR3 is 14 amino acids long. The CDR3 here is CATSRGQGLWEQYF. CDR3 sequence (DNA): TGTGCCACCAGCAGAGGACAGGGCCTGTGGGAGCAGTACTTC.

The chain carries TRBV5-6 and TRBJ1-1; D not resolved. CDR1 SGHDT and CDR2 YYEEEE come from the germline V gene. The CDR3 consists of 15 residues. Trimming removed 0 bases at V and 8 bases at J, with 17 bases between. Written as DNA, the CDR3 is TGTGCCAGCAGCTTGGTCTTTGGTCCTTCGACGGAAGCTTTCTTT. Its protein is CASSLVFGPSTEAFF.

V usage is TRBV2 and J usage is TRBJ2-7; 11 bases line up with TRBD2. The CDR3 loop spans 14 amino acids. With V trimmed by 9 bases and J by 1 base, 5 bases remained unmatched. Germline-derived CDR1 and CDR2 are SNHLY and FYNNEI. In nucleotides, the CDR3 is TGTGCCAGACAGGGACTAGCGGCTTCCTACGAGCAGTACTTC. Protein sequence: CARQGLAASYEQYF.

The chain combines TRBV27 with TRBJ1-2, with TRBD1 as a possible D gene (6 bases). Germline V CDR1 and CDR2: MNHEY, SMNVEV (reference sequence). The CDR3 loop spans 16 amino acids. The V and J ends lost 1 base and 6 bases respectively, with 18 bases between them. This CDR3 is CASSLWYSGTPDGYTF. The CDR3 coding sequence is TGTGCCAGCAGTTTATGGTATTCTGGGACACCCGATGGCTACACCTTC.

J is TRBJ2-3 and V is TRBV27; D uncertain. This CDR3 is 13 amino acids long. Germline CDR1 MNHEY, CDR2 SMNVEV (reference sequence). Trimming removed 3 bases from V and 2 bases from J, with 6 bases in between. CDR3 loop: CASSFWATDTQYF. DNA for the CDR3: TGTGCCAGCAGTTTTTGGGCCACAGATACGCAGTATTTT.

This chain connects TRBV7-2 to TRBJ2-7; D not certain. Trimming removed 4 bases at V and 6 bases at J, with 13 bases between. Germline-derived CDR1 and CDR2 are SGHTA and FQGNSA. The CDR3 sequence is 13 residues long. The CDR3 bases are TGTGCCAGCAGCTGGGGTTCCATCAGCGAGCAGTACTTC. This sequence encodes CASSWGSISEQYF.

This clone was detected only once. The chain recombines TRBV4-3 with TRBJ2-3; tentative D call: TRBD2 (6 bases). Germline loops: CDR1 LGHNA, CDR2 YSLEER. V was cut by 1 base and J by 0 bases, with 14 bases left in between. The CDR3 contains 17 residues. CDR3 sequence reads: CASSQGETSWSTDTQYF. The CDR3 DNA reads TGCGCCAGCAGCCAAGGAGAAACTAGCTGGAGCACAGATACGCAGTATTTT.

The chain is built from TRBV6-5 and TRBJ1-5; a possible D gene is TRBD1 (5 bases). The V and J ends lost 2 bases and 6 bases respectively, with 11 bases between them. From germline, CDR1 is MNHEY and CDR2 SVGAGI. CDR3 length: 14 residues. CDR3 in DNA: TGTGCCAGCAGTTACGGGGCAGGTAGTCAGCCCCAGCATTTT. Its protein is CASSYGAGSQPQHF.

J is TRBJ2-7 and V is TRBV4-2; D unresolved. This CDR3 spans 11 amino acids. V gave up 3 bases and J gave up 6 bases, with 6 bases separating them. Germline CDR1 is LGHNA and CDR2 is YNFKEQ. CDR3 loop: CASSQGFEQYF. Here the CDR3 DNA reads TGTGCCAGCAGCCAGGGGTTCGAGCAGTACTTC.

In its sample, this clone was seen a few times. The rearrangement uses TRBV29-1 and TRBJ1-1, with TRBD1 as a possible D gene (6 bases). Germline V gives CDR1 SQVTM, CDR2 ANQGSEA. V was shortened by 7 bases and J by 3 bases, with 21 bases between the two germline ends. The CDR3 has 15 residues. CDR3 DNA sequence: TGCAGCGCCAAACCAGAGGACAGTTTGGACACTGAAGCTTTCTTT. This translates into CSAKPEDSLDTEAFF. The full variable domain, in which reference TRBV29-1 and TRBJ1-1 provide the parts outside the CDR3, is SAVISQKPSRDICQRGTSLTIQCQVDSQVTMMFWYRQQPGQSLTLIATANQGSEATYESGFVIDKFPISRPNLTFSTLTVSNMSPEDSSIYLCSAKPEDSLDTEAFFGQGTRLTVV.